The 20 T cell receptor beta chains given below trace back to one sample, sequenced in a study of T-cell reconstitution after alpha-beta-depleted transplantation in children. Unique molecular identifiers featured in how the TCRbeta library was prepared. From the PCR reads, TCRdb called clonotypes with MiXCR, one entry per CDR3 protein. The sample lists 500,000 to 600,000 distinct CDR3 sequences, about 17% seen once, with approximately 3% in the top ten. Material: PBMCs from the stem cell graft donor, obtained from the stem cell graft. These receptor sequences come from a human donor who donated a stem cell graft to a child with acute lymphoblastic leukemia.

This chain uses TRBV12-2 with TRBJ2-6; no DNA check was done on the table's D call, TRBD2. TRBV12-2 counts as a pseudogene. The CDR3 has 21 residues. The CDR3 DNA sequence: TGTGCAAGTCGCTTAGACTCATCTAGCGGGAGACCCCTCTCTGGGGCCAACGTCCTGACTTTC. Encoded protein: CASRLDSSSGRPLSGANVLTF.

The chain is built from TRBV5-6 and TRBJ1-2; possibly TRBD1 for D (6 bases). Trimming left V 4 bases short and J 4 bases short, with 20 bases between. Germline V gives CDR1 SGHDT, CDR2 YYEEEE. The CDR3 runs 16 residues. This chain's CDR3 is CASSPSVGGQVYGYTF. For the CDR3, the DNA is TGTGCCAGCAGCCCGAGTGTAGGGGGGCAGGTCTATGGCTACACCTTC.

CDR3 protein: CSARGYTDYGYTF. CDR3 bases: TGCAGTGCTAGAGGGTACACCGACTATGGCTACACCTTC. The genes are TRBV20-1 and TRBJ1-2; D remains ambiguous. There are 13 residues in the CDR3. V was pared by 1 base and J by 3 bases, with 9 bases between. CDR1 is DFQATT and CDR2 is SNEGSKA in the germline V gene (reference sequence).

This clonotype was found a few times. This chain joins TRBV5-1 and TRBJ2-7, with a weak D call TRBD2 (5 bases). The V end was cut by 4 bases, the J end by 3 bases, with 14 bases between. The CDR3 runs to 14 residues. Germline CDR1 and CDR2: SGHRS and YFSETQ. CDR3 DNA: TGCGCCAGCAGCGTTTCTAGCAGGAACTACGAGCAGTACTTC. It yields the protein CASSVSSRNYEQYF.

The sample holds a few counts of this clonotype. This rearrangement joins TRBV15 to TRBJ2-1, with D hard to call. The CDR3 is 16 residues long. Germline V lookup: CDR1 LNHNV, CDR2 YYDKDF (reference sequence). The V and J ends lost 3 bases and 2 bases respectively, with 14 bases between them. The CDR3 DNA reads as TGTGCCACCAGCAGTACCGGCGCCCCTCCCTACAATGAGCAGTTCTTC. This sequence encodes CATSSTGAPPYNEQFF.

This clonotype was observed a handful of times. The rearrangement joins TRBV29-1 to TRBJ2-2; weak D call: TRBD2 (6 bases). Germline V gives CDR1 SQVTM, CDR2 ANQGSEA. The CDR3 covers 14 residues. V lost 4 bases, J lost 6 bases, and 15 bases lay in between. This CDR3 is CSVAERVLAGELFF. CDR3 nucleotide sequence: TGCAGCGTTGCGGAGCGGGTCCTGGCCGGGGAGCTGTTTTTT.

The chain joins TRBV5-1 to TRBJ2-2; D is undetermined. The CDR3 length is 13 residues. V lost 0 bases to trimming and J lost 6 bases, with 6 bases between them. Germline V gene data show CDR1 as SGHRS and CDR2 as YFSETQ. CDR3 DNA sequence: TGCGCCAGCAGCTTGGGGGCGCCCGGGGAGCTGTTTTTT. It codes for CASSLGAPGELFF.

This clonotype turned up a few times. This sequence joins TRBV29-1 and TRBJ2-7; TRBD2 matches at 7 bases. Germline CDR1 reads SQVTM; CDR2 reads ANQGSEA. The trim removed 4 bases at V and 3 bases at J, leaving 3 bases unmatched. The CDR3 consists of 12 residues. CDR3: CSVGAGLYEQYF. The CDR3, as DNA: TGCAGCGTTGGAGCGGGACTCTACGAGCAGTACTTC.

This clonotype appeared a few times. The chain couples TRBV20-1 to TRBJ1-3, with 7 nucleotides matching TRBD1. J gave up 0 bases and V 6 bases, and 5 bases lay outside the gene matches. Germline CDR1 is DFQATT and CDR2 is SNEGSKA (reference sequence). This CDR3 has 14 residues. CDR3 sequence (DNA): TGCAGTGCGGGACAGCTGAGCTCTGGAAACACCATATATTTT. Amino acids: CSAGQLSSGNTIYF.

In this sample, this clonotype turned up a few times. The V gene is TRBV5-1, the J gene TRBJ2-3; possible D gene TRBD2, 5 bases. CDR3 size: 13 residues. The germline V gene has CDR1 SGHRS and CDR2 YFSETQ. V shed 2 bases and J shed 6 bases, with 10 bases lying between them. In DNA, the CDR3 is TGCGCCAGCAGCTTTGATTCGGGGGATACGCAGTATTTT. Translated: CASSFDSGDTQYF.

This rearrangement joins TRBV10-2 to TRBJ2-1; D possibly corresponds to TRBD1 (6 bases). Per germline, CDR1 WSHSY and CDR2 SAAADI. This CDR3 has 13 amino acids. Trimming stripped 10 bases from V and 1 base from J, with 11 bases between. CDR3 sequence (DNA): TGCGCCACCAGGGGACGGTCCTACAATGAGCAGTTCTTC. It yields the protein CATRGRSYNEQFF.

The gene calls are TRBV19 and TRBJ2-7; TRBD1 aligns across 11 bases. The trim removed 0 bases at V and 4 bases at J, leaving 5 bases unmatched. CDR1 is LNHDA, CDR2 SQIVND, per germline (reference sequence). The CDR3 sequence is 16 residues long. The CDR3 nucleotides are TGTGCCAGTAGTATAGATTGGACAGGGGGCGCGTACGAGCAGTACTTC. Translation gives CASSIDWTGGAYEQYF. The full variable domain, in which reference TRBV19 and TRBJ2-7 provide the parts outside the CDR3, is DGGITQSPKYLFRKEGQNVTLSCEQNLNHDAMYWYRQDPGQGLRLIYYSQIVNDFQKGDIAEGYSVSREKKESFPLTVTSAQKNPTAFYLCASSIDWTGGAYEQYFGPGTRLTVT.

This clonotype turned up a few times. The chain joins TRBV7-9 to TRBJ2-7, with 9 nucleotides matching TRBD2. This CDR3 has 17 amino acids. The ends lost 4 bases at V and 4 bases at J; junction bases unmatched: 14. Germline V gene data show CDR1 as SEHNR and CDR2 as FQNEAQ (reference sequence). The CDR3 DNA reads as TGTGCCAGCAGCTCCCGACATGGCGGGAGGGCCGGTTACGAGCAGTACTTC. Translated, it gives CASSSRHGGRAGYEQYF.

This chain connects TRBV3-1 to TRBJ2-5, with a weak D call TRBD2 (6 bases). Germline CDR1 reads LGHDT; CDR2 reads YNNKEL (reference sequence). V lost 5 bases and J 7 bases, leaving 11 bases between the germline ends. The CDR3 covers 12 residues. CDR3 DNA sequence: TGTGCCAGCAGCGGGGGGTTTGGGACCCAGTACTTC. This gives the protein CASSGGFGTQYF.

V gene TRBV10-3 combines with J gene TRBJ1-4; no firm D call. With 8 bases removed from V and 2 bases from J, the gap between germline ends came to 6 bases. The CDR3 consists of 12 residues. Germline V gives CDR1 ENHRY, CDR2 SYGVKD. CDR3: CAIRGTNEKLFF. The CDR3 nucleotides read TGTGCCATCCGTGGGACTAATGAAAAACTGTTTTTT.

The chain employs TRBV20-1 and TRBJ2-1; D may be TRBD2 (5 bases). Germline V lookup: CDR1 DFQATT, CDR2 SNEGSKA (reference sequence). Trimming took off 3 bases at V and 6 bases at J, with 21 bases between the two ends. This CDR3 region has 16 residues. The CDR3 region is CSARALGASWRNEQFF. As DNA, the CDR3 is TGCAGTGCTAGGGCCTTAGGTGCTAGCTGGCGCAATGAGCAGTTCTTC.

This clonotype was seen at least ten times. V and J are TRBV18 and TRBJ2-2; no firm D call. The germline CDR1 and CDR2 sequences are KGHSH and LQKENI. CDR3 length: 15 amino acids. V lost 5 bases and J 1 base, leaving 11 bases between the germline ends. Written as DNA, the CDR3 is TGTGCCAGCTCATTCCGGATTGAGAACACCGGGGAGCTGTTTTTT. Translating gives CASSFRIENTGELFF.

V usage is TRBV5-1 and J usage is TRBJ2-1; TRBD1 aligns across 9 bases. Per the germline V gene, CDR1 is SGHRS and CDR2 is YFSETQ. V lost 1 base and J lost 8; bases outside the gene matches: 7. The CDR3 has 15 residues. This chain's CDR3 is CASSLPGTGHDEQFF. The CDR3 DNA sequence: TGCGCCAGCAGCTTGCCAGGGACAGGGCACGATGAGCAGTTCTTC.

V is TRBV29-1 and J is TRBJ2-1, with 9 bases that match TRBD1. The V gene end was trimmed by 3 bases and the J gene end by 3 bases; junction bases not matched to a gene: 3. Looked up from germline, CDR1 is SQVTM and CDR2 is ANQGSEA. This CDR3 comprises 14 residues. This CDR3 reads CSVDGQGYYNEQFF. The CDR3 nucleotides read TGCAGCGTTGACGGACAGGGGTACTACAATGAGCAGTTCTTC.

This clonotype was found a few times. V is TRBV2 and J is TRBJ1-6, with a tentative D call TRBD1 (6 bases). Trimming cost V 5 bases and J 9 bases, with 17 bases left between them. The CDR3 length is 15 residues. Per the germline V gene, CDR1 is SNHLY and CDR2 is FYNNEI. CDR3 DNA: TGTGCCAGCAGTACAGACAGGTGGGGTAGTTCACCCCTCCACTTT. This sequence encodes CASSTDRWGSSPLHF.